This entry concerns a single TCR beta chain. Its antigen has not been determined. No much larger clone exists at a distance of one base, and base qualities are not known. Sequences SGHRS (CDR1) and YFSETQ (CDR2) are obtained from the germline V gene. Trimming accounts for 2 bases at V and 6 bases at J, while the number of junction bases matched to no gene is 7. From the cysteine through the phenylalanine, the CDR3 covers 17 amino acids. The entry retains the CDR3 DNA only, 51 bases that are in frame from base 1. This sample was included in a study of T cell responses to AZD1222 COVID-19 vaccine (dated by TCRdb to the early 2020s). As for the study more broadly: TCR sequencing covered more than 230 trial participants: 207 given two doses of AZD1222 and around 25 given two doses of MenACWY control vaccine. Trial participants were enrolled by age into 18-55, 56-69 and 70-plus year subgroups, with about 150, 28 and 57 TCR-sequenced participants respectively. Overall study outcomes, separate from this receptor: Because no samples from the day 14 peak response were available, repertoires could be characterized only after the peak T cell response. Spike-specific TCR breadth and depth rose significantly after two AZD1222 doses compared with day 0 and with MenACWY recipients. In the small 56-69-year group, the increase in depth fell short of significance, most likely because of low power. Epitopes outside the regions mutated in the B.1.351 and B.1.1.7 variants were reportedly recognized by nearly half of the unique spike-specific TCRs. Participants were mostly white British and included more females than males, and it was suggested by the authors that clonal diversity may have been underestimated. Vaccine-associated CD4 TCRs spanned the whole spike protein, with dominant responses in regions 160-218 and 743-854. Conclusions about previously exposed vaccinees are limited because only five to seven AZD1222 recipients were SARS-CoV-2 seropositive at baseline.

The CDR3 regions of human TCRbeta chains were analyzed by immunosequencing. In the source study's methods: TCRs in the repertoires were compared against a reference library of SARS-CoV-2-specific TCRs that had been generated with the MIRA antigen-specificity platform. Breadth was defined as the fraction of unique TCRs that were SARS-CoV-2-associated, and depth was defined as the fraction of total T cells that were SARS-CoV-2-associated. Each spike-specific TCR was assigned to its reactive spike region and to a CD4 or CD8 class using the MIRA data. Log10-transformed breadth and depth values were compared by one-way ANOVA with Sidak's multiple comparisons tests. TCRdb obtained this table from immuneACCESS and retained in-frame rearrangements with V and J assigned. These tables miss some clones; where compared with another copy, unresolved V genes account for less than half of the shortfall, and the remainder is unexplained. V, J and clone size were drawn from that table, and D and trimming were deduced from the DNA. This sample comprises around 150,000 clones, roughly 90% of them detected only once. 3.3% of the sample goes to the ten largest clones.

The time point label corresponds to: about 28 days (+/-7) after the second vaccine dose. AZD1222 recipients with second doses at about 4 weeks or about 12 weeks were pooled, because spike-specific TCR depth and breadth did not differ between schedules. Vaccinee samples were obtained from the UK trials COV001 and COV002, which included a single-blind randomized controlled phase 2/3 trial of AZD1222 (ChAdOx1 nCoV-19) in healthy adults. Trial participant PBMC samples were collected at day 0 and day 28 after the second dose for TCRbeta chain sequencing. The sample was peripheral blood, taken 28 days after the second AZD1222 dose. The chain is encoded by TRBV5-1 joined to TRBJ2-1, with 14 bases in between that match TRBD2. The sequence was obtained from an adult who received the AZD1222 COVID-19 vaccine. The nucleotides are TGCGCCAGCAGCTTCGGGACTAGCGGGAGTGCAACCAATGAGCAGTTCTTC. It translates to CASSFGTSGSATNEQFF.